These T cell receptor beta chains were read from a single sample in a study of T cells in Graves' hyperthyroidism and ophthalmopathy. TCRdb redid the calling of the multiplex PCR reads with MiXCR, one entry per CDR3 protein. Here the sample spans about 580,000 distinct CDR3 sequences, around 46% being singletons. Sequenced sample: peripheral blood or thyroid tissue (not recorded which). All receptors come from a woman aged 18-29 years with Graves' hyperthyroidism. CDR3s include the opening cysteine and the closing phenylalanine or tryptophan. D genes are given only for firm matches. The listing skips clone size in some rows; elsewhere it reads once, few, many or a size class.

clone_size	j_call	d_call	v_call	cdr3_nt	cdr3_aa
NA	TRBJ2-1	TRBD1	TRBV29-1	TGCAGCGTCGGACAGGGGATAACCTACAATGAGCAGTTCTTC	CSVGQGITYNEQFF
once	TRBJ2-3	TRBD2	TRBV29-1	TGCAGTGCTCAGAATCCAGCGGGAGATCGAGTAGATACGCAGTATTTT	CSAQNPAGDRVDTQYF
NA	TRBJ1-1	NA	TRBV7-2	TGTGCCAGCAGCTTCCGGCAGGGTTTCACTGAAGCTTTCTTT	CASSFRQGFTEAFF
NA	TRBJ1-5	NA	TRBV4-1	TGCGCCAGCAGCCAAGAATCAGGGTTTAGCAATCAGCCCCAGCATTTT	CASSQESGFSNQPQHF
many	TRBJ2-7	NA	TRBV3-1	TGTGCCAGCAGCCACAGACAGGACCTTTACGAGCAGTACTTC	CASSHRQDLYEQYF
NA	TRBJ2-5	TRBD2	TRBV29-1	TGCAGCCAAGGACTAGCGAGCCAAGAGACCCAGTACTTC	CSQGLASQETQYF
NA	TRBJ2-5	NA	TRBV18	TGTGCCAGCTCACCAGAGACAGCGACCCGGGCCCAGTACTTC	CASSPETATRAQYF
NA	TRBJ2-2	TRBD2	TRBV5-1	TGCGCCAGCAGCTTGAATAGCGGGAACACCGGGGAGCTGCTTTTT	CASSLNSGNTGELLF
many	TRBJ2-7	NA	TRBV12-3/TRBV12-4	TGTGCCAGCAGTCCTCGAAGAGGAAAGCAGTACTTC	CASSPRRGKQYF
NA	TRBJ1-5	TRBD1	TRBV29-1	TGCAGCGTTGCGGACAGGGACGCTCAGCCCCAGCATTTT	CSVADRDAQPQHF
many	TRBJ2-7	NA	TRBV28	TGTGCCAGCAGTTTTATGGCTATCTACGAGCAGTACTTC	CASSFMAIYEQYF
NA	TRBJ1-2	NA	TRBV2	TGTGCTAGACCCGGGGCCTATGGCTACACCTTC	CARPGAYGYTF